The 24 T cell receptor beta chains reported below all come from one sample, sequenced in a study of shared clonotypes between healthy human individuals. Using immunoSEQ multiplex PCR, the repertoire was profiled, and TCRdb retains in-frame clones only, with some absent. Of more than 2 million clones listed, around 95% are singletons. The sample consisted of naive CD4+ T cells sorted from blood. Noted subset: CD45RA+ positively selected. These receptor sequences come from a man younger than 35 in good health.

The chain is built from TRBV6-5 and TRBJ2-6; possible D gene TRBD2, 6 bases. With 10 bases removed from V and 15 bases from J, the gap between germline ends came to 28 bases. Per germline, CDR1 MNHEY and CDR2 SVGAGI. The CDR3 covers 15 residues. The CDR3 region has the DNA TGTGCCACCCACACCTCCGGGACTCCCACCTTCGACCTGACTTTC. It is translated as CATHTSGTPTFDLTF.

This rearrangement joins TRBV18 to TRBJ2-7; D remains ambiguous. Germline loops: CDR1 KGHSH, CDR2 LQKENI. The CDR3 has 13 amino acids. V was cut by 3 bases and J by 2 bases, with 8 bases left in between. As DNA, the CDR3 is TGTGCCAGCTCACCGGACGATGCCTACGAGCAGTACTTC. Its translation: CASSPDDAYEQYF.

The chain couples TRBV9 to TRBJ1-2, with D possibly being TRBD1 (5 bases). CDR1 is SGDLS, CDR2 YYNGEE, per germline. This CDR3 has 14 residues. V was shortened by 4 bases and J by 8 bases, with 18 bases between the two germline ends. The CDR3 sequence is CASSPPWGVRGYTF. In DNA, the CDR3 is TGTGCCAGCAGCCCCCCCTGGGGGGTCAGAGGCTACACCTTC.

The chain couples TRBV6-5 to TRBJ1-1, with TRBD1 matching 12 bases. V lost 4 bases, J lost 7 bases, and 7 bases stayed unmatched. Germline CDR1 and CDR2: MNHEY and SVGAGI. The CDR3 loop spans 15 amino acids. The CDR3 DNA is TGTGCCAGCAGTTGGGGGGACAGGGGGCTAAGTGAAGCTTTCTTT. It yields the protein CASSWGDRGLSEAFF.

The chain links TRBV7-8 to TRBJ1-4, with D maybe TRBD1 (5 bases). Germline assignment: CDR1 SGHVS and CDR2 FQNEAQ. V was cut by 5 bases and J by 5 bases, with 18 bases left in between. The length of the CDR3 is 16 residues. The CDR3 nucleotides read TGTGCCAGCAGCCCACCTCGCGGGGGGGGGAATGAAAAACTGTTTTTT. This encodes CASSPPRGGGNEKLFF. Using reference TRBV7-8 and TRBJ1-4 for the parts outside the CDR3, the full variable domain is GAGVSQSPRYKVAKRGQDVALRCDPISGHVSLFWYQQALGQGPEFLTYFQNEAQLDKSGLPSDRFFAERPEGSVSTLKIQRTQQEDSAVYLCASSPPRGGGNEKLFFGSGTQLSVL.

The sample holds one count of this clone. The chain links TRBV7-9 to TRBJ2-1, with D perhaps matching TRBD1 (6 bases). V was clipped by 6 bases and J by 12 bases, with 15 bases between them. Germline assignment: CDR1 SEHNR and CDR2 FQNEAQ (reference sequence). The CDR3 loop spans 12 amino acids. Written as DNA, the CDR3 is TGTGCCAGCAGTCCAGGTGTCAGGGGGCAGTTCTTC. Amino acid sequence: CASSPGVRGQFF.

The rearrangement joins TRBV2 to TRBJ2-6; 10 bases are shared with TRBD1. After removal of 7 bases from V and 2 bases from J, the junction contained 11 bases not matched to a gene. The CDR3 extends over 18 amino acids. Per the germline V gene, CDR1 is SNHLY and CDR2 is FYNNEI. The CDR3 sequence is CASIRGQGDRAGANVLTF. In DNA, the CDR3 is TGTGCCAGCATTAGAGGACAGGGGGATAGGGCTGGGGCCAACGTCCTGACTTTC.

V is TRBV7-2 and J is TRBJ2-1; 13 nucleotides align to TRBD2. This CDR3 has 16 amino acids. Germline-derived CDR1 and CDR2 are SGHTA and FQGNSA. J was trimmed by 7 bases and V by 5 bases; bases with no gene match: 8. The CDR3 region is CASSIELAGGYNEQFF. As DNA, the CDR3 is TGTGCCAGCAGCATAGAACTAGCGGGAGGGTATAATGAGCAGTTCTTC.

The chain uses TRBV11-2 and TRBJ2-7; D is undetermined. Germline values: CDR1 SGHAT, CDR2 FQNNGV. The V end was cut by 0 bases, the J end by 1 base, with 16 bases between. CDR3 size: 17 residues. The CDR3 sequence: CASSLDLLGLGSYEQYF. CDR3 in DNA: TGTGCCAGCAGCTTAGATCTGTTGGGGTTAGGGTCCTACGAGCAGTACTTC.

The rearrangement links TRBV7-9 to TRBJ2-5; D might be TRBD1 or TRBD2, each matching 5 bases. The V gene's germline CDR1 is SEHNR and CDR2 FQNEAQ (reference sequence). This CDR3 has 14 residues. Trimming took 5 bases from V and 1 from J, leaving 11 bases between them. In DNA, the CDR3 is TGTGCCAGCAGCCTGGGACCCAGCCAAGAGACCCAGTACTTC. As protein: CASSLGPSQETQYF.

The V call is TRBV19, the J call TRBJ2-7; possibly TRBD1 for D (6 bases). In germline, CDR1 is LNHDA, CDR2 SQIVND (reference sequence). The V end lost 8 bases, the J end lost 7 bases, and 12 bases lay between the germline ends. There are 11 residues in the CDR3. CDR3 region: CASAAGVEQYF. Here the CDR3 DNA reads TGTGCCAGTGCTGCAGGGGTGGAGCAGTACTTC.

V gene TRBV5-6 combines with J gene TRBJ2-1; possible D gene TRBD2, 6 bases. The CDR3 spans 18 residues. The V end lost 5 bases, the J end lost 1 base, and 22 bases lay between the germline ends. Germline-derived CDR1 and CDR2 are SGHDT and YYEEEE. CDR3 in amino acids: CASSRGTEGSLSYNEQFF. The CDR3 DNA follows: TGTGCCAGCAGTCGCGGGACGGAGGGTTCGTTGTCCTACAATGAGCAGTTCTTC.

The rearrangement links TRBV6-1 to TRBJ1-1; D call uncertain. Trimming stripped 4 bases from V and 1 base from J, with 10 bases between. This CDR3 is built from 14 residues. Germline V lookup: CDR1 MNHNS, CDR2 SASEGT. Here the CDR3 DNA reads TGTGCCAGCAGTGGGGCTTATTGGAACACTGAAGCTTTCTTT. Translated, it gives CASSGAYWNTEAFF.

The chain links TRBV10-2 to TRBJ1-5; D ambiguous. The CDR3 is made up of 13 amino acids. Trimming shortened V by 7 bases and J by 2 bases, and 9 bases separated the two germline ends. Germline loops: CDR1 WSHSY, CDR2 SAAADI. The DNA for the CDR3 is TGCGCCAGCAATTCTGGTCGCAATCAGCCCCAGCATTTT. As protein: CASNSGRNQPQHF.

This chain links TRBV7-2 with TRBJ2-7; TRBD2 matches 8 bases. The CDR3 sequence is 14 residues long. Looked up from germline, CDR1 is SGHTA and CDR2 is FQGNSA. With 2 bases clipped from V and 7 bases from J, the junction kept 7 bases outside the gene matches. The DNA of the CDR3 is TGTGCCAGCAGCTTACGAGCGGGAGTGTGGGAGCAGTACTTC. Protein sequence: CASSLRAGVWEQYF.

This sequence joins TRBV7-9 and TRBJ1-5, with 7 positions matching TRBD1. After removal of 5 bases from V and 3 bases from J, the junction contained 13 bases not matched to a gene. The CDR3 is 17 amino acids. Germline CDR1 is SEHNR and CDR2 is FQNEAQ (reference sequence). CDR3 DNA sequence: TGTGCCAGCAGCGACGGAAAGTTGGGACAGTCCAATCAGCCCCAGCATTTT. It yields the protein CASSDGKLGQSNQPQHF.

The chain uses TRBV7-9 and TRBJ2-5; D gene unclear. Germline V lookup: CDR1 SEHNR, CDR2 FQNEAQ (reference sequence). The CDR3 loop spans 12 amino acids. V was clipped by 3 bases and J by 4 bases, with 6 bases between them. CDR3 loop: CASSFSPETQYF. CDR3 nucleotides: TGTGCCAGCAGCTTTTCCCCAGAGACCCAGTACTTC.

On this clone itself: Other DNA sequences in this specimen translate into the identical CDR3. The gene calls are TRBV30 and TRBJ2-7; D is unclear. Germline CDR1 reads GTSNPN; CDR2 reads SVGIG (reference sequence). There are 11 residues in the CDR3. V was shortened by 2 bases and J by 3 bases, with 5 bases between the two germline ends. CDR3 residues: CAWSQDYEQYF. The CDR3, as DNA: TGTGCCTGGAGTCAAGACTACGAGCAGTACTTC.

This chain uses TRBV7-2 with TRBJ2-7; 7 bases agree with TRBD2. The germline CDR1 and CDR2 sequences are SGHTA and FQGNSA. The V and J ends lost 1 base and 5 bases, in that order; junction bases with no gene match: 2. CDR3 length: 13 residues. This chain's CDR3 is CASSLGAGHEQYF. CDR3 in DNA: TGTGCCAGCAGCTTAGGAGCGGGGCACGAGCAGTACTTC.

The chain is built from TRBV28 and TRBJ1-2; D is undetermined. Trimming shortened V by 3 bases and J by 0 bases, and 11 bases separated the two germline ends. There are 15 residues in the CDR3. Germline assignment: CDR1 MDHEN and CDR2 SYDVKM. In nucleotides, the CDR3 is TGTGCCAGCAGTTTTAACCGTTACCCTAACTATGGCTACACCTTC. Protein sequence: CASSFNRYPNYGYTF.

This rearrangement joins TRBV6-6 to TRBJ1-5, with D possibly TRBD1 on 6 matching bases. Germline-derived CDR1 and CDR2 are MNHNY and SVGAGI (reference sequence). V was clipped by 8 bases and J by 0 bases, with 11 bases between them. The CDR3 is 14 amino acids. CDR3 DNA: TGTGCCAGCGATGAAGGGGGTAGCAATCAGCCCCAGCATTTT. Amino acids: CASDEGGSNQPQHF.

The chain links TRBV6-5 to TRBJ2-7; D is unclear. Trimming took 5 bases from V and 6 from J, leaving 11 bases between them. There are 12 residues in the CDR3. In germline, CDR1 is MNHEY, CDR2 SVGAGI. Here the CDR3 DNA reads TGTGCCAGCAGTGAAGCGCTCGCCGAGCAGTACTTC. This encodes CASSEALAEQYF.

V is TRBV6-1 and J is TRBJ2-7, with D possibly being TRBD1 or TRBD2 (5 bases each). This CDR3 has 15 residues. V was trimmed by 7 bases and J by 2 bases, leaving 18 bases between them. Germline-derived CDR1 and CDR2 are MNHNS and SASEGT. CDR3 coding DNA: TGTGCCAGCACCGTTACTCGGGACGGAGCCTACGAGCAGTACTTC. It specifies CASTVTRDGAYEQYF.

The chain employs TRBV5-6 and TRBJ1-5; possible D gene TRBD1, 5 bases. The CDR3 has 15 residues. Trimming shortened V by 2 bases and J by 4 bases, and 13 bases separated the two germline ends. Germline values: CDR1 SGHDT, CDR2 YYEEEE. CDR3 coding DNA: TGTGCCAGCAGCTTAGCGAGGGGATGGAATCAGCCCCAGCATTTT. Translation gives CASSLARGWNQPQHF.